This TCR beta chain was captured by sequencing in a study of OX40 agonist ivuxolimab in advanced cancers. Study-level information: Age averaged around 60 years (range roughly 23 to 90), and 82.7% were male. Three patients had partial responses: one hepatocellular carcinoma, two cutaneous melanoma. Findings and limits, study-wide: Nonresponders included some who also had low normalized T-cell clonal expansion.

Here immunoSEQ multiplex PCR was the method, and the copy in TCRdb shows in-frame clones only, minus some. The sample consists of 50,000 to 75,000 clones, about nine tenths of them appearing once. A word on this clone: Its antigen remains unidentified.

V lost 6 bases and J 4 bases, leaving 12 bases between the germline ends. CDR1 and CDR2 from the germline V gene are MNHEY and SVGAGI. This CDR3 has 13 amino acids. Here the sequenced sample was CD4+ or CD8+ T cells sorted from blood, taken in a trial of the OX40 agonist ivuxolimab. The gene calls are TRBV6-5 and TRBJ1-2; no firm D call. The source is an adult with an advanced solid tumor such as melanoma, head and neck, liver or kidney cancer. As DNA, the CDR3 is TGTGCCAGCAGCCCTACAGCGTTCTATGGCTACACCTTC. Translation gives CASSPTAFYGYTF.